Presented here are 20 T cell receptor beta chains from one specimen sequenced in a study of T-cell reconstitution after alpha-beta-depleted transplantation in children. Unique molecular identifiers were incorporated during preparation of the TCRbeta library. Each CDR3 protein is one row after TCRdb ran MiXCR on the PCR reads. The sample gives more than 200,000 distinct CDR3 sequences, under 30% of which show up once; around 4.8% is in the top ten. This material consisted of PBMCs, mostly from graft donor cells, taken 360 days after TCRalphabeta/CD19-depleted stem cell transplant. Receptor source: a female patient between 2 and 15 years old who had a stem cell transplant for congenital amegakaryocytic thrombocytopenia, so the T cells may come from the graft donor.

This clonotype came up a few times. The J gene is TRBJ2-1, the V gene TRBV5-1; 11 nucleotides match TRBD2. Looked up from germline, CDR1 is SGHRS and CDR2 is YFSETQ. Trimming took 4 bases from V and 4 from J; bases not matched to a gene: 7. This CDR3 is 16 amino acids long. The CDR3 loop reads CASSPTGTSGYNEQFF. The DNA of the CDR3 is TGCGCCAGCAGCCCTACCGGGACTAGCGGATACAATGAGCAGTTCTTC.

The chain employs TRBV10-3 and TRBJ1-5; 8 bases line up with TRBD1. The CDR3 contains 16 residues. Trimming cost V 0 bases and J 6 bases; bases outside gene matches: 7. Germline CDR1 and CDR2: ENHRY and SYGVKD. CDR3 protein: CAISESGRGPFQPQHF. CDR3 coding DNA: TGTGCCATCAGTGAGTCGGGCAGGGGGCCGTTTCAGCCCCAGCATTTT.

Ten or more counts support this clonotype. V is TRBV29-1 and J is TRBJ2-1; 9 bases align to TRBD2. V lost 3 bases and J lost 1; bases outside the gene matches: 4. CDR3 length equals 15 residues. CDR1 is SQVTM, CDR2 ANQGSEA, per germline. DNA for the CDR3: TGCAGCGTTGACCAAGCGGGAGGTTCCTACAATGAGCAGTTCTTC. Translated, it gives CSVDQAGGSYNEQFF.

The chain has TRBV15 and TRBJ2-7; 10 bases are shared with TRBD1. Germline V gene lookup returns CDR1 LNHNV and CDR2 YYDKDF (reference sequence). The CDR3 spans 13 residues. The J segment lost 5 bases and the V segment lost 5 bases, leaving 3 bases of the junction unmatched. Here the CDR3 reads CATSWDRGDEQYF. CDR3 nucleotide sequence: TGTGCCACCAGCTGGGACAGGGGTGACGAGCAGTACTTC.

This clonotype was counted a few times. This chain links TRBV5-1 with TRBJ2-7; 8 nucleotides align to TRBD2. CDR3 length: 16 amino acids. Trimming at V came to 0 bases and at J to 2 bases, leaving 7 bases not matched to a gene. Germline CDR1 is SGHRS and CDR2 is YFSETQ. CDR3 DNA sequence: TGCGCCAGCAGCTTGGGAAGCGGGAGAGGGACCTACGAGCAGTACTTC. As protein: CASSLGSGRGTYEQYF.

This clonotype appeared once. The J gene is TRBJ2-3, the V gene TRBV5-1; TRBD1 might be the D (5 bases). This CDR3 has 15 amino acids. The ends were cut back, 1 base at V and 5 bases at J, with 14 bases in the middle. CDR1 and CDR2 (germline): SGHRS, YFSETQ. CDR3 sequence reads: CASSLLQGVGDTQYF. CDR3 coding DNA: TGCGCCAGCAGCTTGCTCCAAGGGGTGGGAGATACGCAGTATTTT.

This clonotype turned up a few times. The chain recombines TRBV25-1 with TRBJ1-3; D is ambiguous. CDR3 length: 14 residues. Between the trimmed V and J ends, which lost 5 bases and 4 bases, there was a span of 12 bases. Germline lookup yields CDR1 MGHDK and CDR2 SYGVNS. The CDR3 DNA reads as TGTGCCAGCAGTACCGCCCCCGTGGGAAACACCATATATTTT. Amino acids: CASSTAPVGNTIYF.

V and J are TRBV20-1 and TRBJ2-2, with 10 bases fitting TRBD2. Germline CDR1 DFQATT, CDR2 SNEGSKA (reference sequence). Trimming took 0 bases from V and 6 from J; bases not matched to a gene: 10. The CDR3 extends over 17 amino acids. The DNA for the CDR3 is TGCAGTGCTAGAGATGGGTGGCTAGCGGGAGTGTCCGGGGAGCTGTTTTTT. It translates to CSARDGWLAGVSGELFF.

The chain has TRBV5-1 and TRBJ2-7; TRBD1 aligns across 7 bases. Losses at the gene ends were 1 base for V and 7 bases for J; bases not matched to a gene: 17. This CDR3 has 17 amino acids. CDR1 is SGHRS, CDR2 YFSETQ, per germline. CDR3 sequence (DNA): TGCGCCAGCAGCTTGAGACAGGGCTTTCTGGGTGCTCGGGAGCAGTACTTC. It is translated as CASSLRQGFLGAREQYF.

This chain links TRBV28 with TRBJ2-5; possibly TRBD2 for D (6 bases). The CDR3 has 15 amino acids. Germline-derived CDR1 and CDR2 are MDHEN and SYDVKM. Trimming shortened V by 5 bases and J by 5 bases, and 18 bases separated the two germline ends. CDR3 residues: CASSPLAGFGETQYF. Written as DNA, the CDR3 is TGTGCCAGCAGTCCACTGGCGGGATTCGGGGAGACCCAGTACTTC.

The CDR3 here is CASSLQQANTIYF. CDR3 DNA: TGTGCCAGCAGCTTGCAGCAGGCCAACACCATATATTTT. V usage is TRBV5-4 and J usage is TRBJ1-3, with D unresolved. The CDR3 runs to 13 residues. Germline lookup yields CDR1 SGHNT and CDR2 YYREEE (reference sequence). Trimming pared 1 base from V and 7 bases from J, leaving 9 bases between.

This clonotype was counted a few times. The V and J genes are TRBV7-3 and TRBJ2-3, with 8 bases identical to TRBD2. Germline CDR1 is SGHTA and CDR2 is FQGTGA. V dropped 5 bases and J dropped 1; count of bases not matched to a gene: 11. The CDR3 has 17 residues. CDR3 DNA sequence: TGTGCCAGCAGCCAATATACGGCGGGAGGTGGCACAGATACGCAGTATTTT. Its protein is CASSQYTAGGGTDTQYF.

There are many counts of this clonotype. The J gene is TRBJ2-5, the V gene TRBV12-3 or TRBV12-4, with 7 bases fitting TRBD2. The CDR3 consists of 15 residues. V shed 7 bases and J 5 bases; nucleotides not matched to a gene: 13. The CDR3 region is CASNPRGSGRETQYF. The DNA for the CDR3 is TGTGCCAGCAATCCCCGGGGTAGCGGGCGGGAGACCCAGTACTTC.

This clonotype was counted between two and nine times. The chain links TRBV20-1 to TRBJ2-1, with D possibly being TRBD1 or TRBD2 (5 bases each). This CDR3 spans 15 amino acids. Per the germline V gene, CDR1 is DFQATT and CDR2 is SNEGSKA (reference sequence). Trimming took 6 bases from V and 7 from J, leaving 22 bases between them. CDR3 sequence reads: CSALVFTGPRNEQFF. In nucleotides, the CDR3 is TGCAGTGCCCTCGTTTTTACGGGGCCGAGGAATGAGCAGTTCTTC.

This clonotype has a handful of counts. The chain carries TRBV5-6 and TRBJ2-7; 7 positions match TRBD1. V dropped 7 bases and J dropped 5; count of bases not matched to a gene: 6. CDR3 length: 12 residues. Germline CDR1 SGHDT, CDR2 YYEEEE. As DNA, the CDR3 is TGTGCCAGCTCATACAGGGGTAACGAGCAGTACTTC. It codes for CASSYRGNEQYF.

The chain carries TRBV20-1 and TRBJ2-1; D ambiguous. Germline V gives CDR1 DFQATT, CDR2 SNEGSKA (reference sequence). This CDR3 is 15 amino acids long. Deletions cut 5 bases from V and 4 bases from J, with 18 bases between. The CDR3 DNA follows: TGCAGTGCTGGGTCCTCCCTTGGCGGTTACAATGAGCAGTTCTTC. Residues: CSAGSSLGGYNEQFF.

A few counts support this clonotype. V usage is TRBV7-2 and J usage is TRBJ2-7, with D perhaps matching TRBD2 (5 bases). Trimming removed 5 bases from V and 7 bases from J, with 21 bases in between. This CDR3 spans 15 amino acids. Looked up from germline, CDR1 is SGHTA and CDR2 is FQGNSA. DNA of the CDR3: TGTGCCAGCAGCCCTCGAGCGGCAGGCCTGTCGGAGCAGTACTTC. Amino acids: CASSPRAAGLSEQYF.

The chain combines TRBV28 with TRBJ1-4; D ambiguous. V dropped 6 bases and J dropped 7 bases, with 12 bases sitting between them. The CDR3 is 13 amino acids. Looked up from germline, CDR1 is MDHEN and CDR2 is SYDVKM. The CDR3 bases are TGTGCCAGCAGATTGGACTATAGTGAAAAACTGTTTTTT. It codes for CASRLDYSEKLFF.

V and J are TRBV29-1 and TRBJ1-2, with TRBD1 matching 9 bases. The germline gives CDR1 SQVTM, CDR2 ANQGSEA. With V trimmed by 4 bases and J by 5 bases, 11 bases remained unmatched. This CDR3 contains 15 residues. The CDR3 region has the DNA TGCAGCGTTGCCATGGGACAGGGAAGGGGATATGGCTACACCTTC. As protein: CSVAMGQGRGYGYTF.

The gene calls are TRBV4-1 and TRBJ2-1, with D maybe TRBD1 (6 bases). Trimming removed 0 bases from V and 5 bases from J, with 14 bases in between. The CDR3 has 16 amino acids. Germline CDR1 and CDR2: MGHRA and YSYEKL. This CDR3 is CASSQEGHALNNEQFF. CDR3 nucleotide sequence: TGCGCCAGCAGCCAAGAGGGACACGCTCTCAACAATGAGCAGTTCTTC.